This T cell receptor beta chain was retrieved from a study of blood T cell repertoires in COVID-19. Study-level background: COVID-19 samples collected from the United States, Italy and Spain covered acute and convalescent phases. Nucleic acid was either cDNA or gDNA, and it came from T cells, B-cell-depleted T cells, or PBMCs.

In the original analysis: How many nucleated cells were present was estimated from reference gene primer amplification. Clones were read by immunoSEQ multiplex PCR, and TCRdb kept only the in-frame ones, dropping some. V, J and clone size were drawn from that table, and D and trimming were deduced from the DNA. The table has about 200,000 clones, 70% to 90% seen once. The V end lost 0 bases, the J end lost 0 bases, and 17 bases lay between the germline ends. The germline CDR1 and CDR2 sequences are SQVTM and ANQGSEA. The CDR3 length is 17 residues. This clonotype was obtained from a woman of 80 years or more with acute or convalescent COVID-19. Sequences were obtained from peripheral blood. V and J are TRBV29-1 and TRBJ1-1; perhaps TRBD1 as D (6 bases). The CDR3 loop reads CSVEDLARGPMNTEAFF. CDR3 bases: TGCAGCGTTGAAGATCTAGCCAGGGGCCCCATGAACACTGAAGCTTTCTTT.